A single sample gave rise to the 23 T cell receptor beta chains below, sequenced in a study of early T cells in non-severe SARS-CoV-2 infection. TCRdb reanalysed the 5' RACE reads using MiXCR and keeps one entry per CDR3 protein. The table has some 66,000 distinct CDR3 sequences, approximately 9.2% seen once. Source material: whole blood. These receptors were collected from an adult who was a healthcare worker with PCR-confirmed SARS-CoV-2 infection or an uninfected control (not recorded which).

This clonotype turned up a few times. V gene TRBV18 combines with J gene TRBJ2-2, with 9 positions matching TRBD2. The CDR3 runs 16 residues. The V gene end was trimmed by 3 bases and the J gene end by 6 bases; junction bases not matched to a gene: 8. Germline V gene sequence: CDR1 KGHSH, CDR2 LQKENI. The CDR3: CASSPTSSGTPGELFF. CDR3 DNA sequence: TGTGCCAGCTCACCGACTTCTAGCGGGACCCCCGGGGAGCTGTTTTTT. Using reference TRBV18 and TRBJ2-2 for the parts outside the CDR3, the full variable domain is NAGVMQNPRHLVRRRGQEARLRCSPMKGHSHVYWYRQLPEEGLKFMVYLQKENIIDESGMPKERFSAEFPKEGPSILRIQQVVRGDSAAYFCASSPTSSGTPGELFFGEGSRLTVL.

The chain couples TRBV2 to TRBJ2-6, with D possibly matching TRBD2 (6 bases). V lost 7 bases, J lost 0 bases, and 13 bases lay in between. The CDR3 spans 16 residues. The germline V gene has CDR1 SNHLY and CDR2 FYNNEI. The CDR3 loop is CASTWDGSSGANVLTF. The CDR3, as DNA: TGTGCCAGCACCTGGGACGGGAGCTCTGGGGCCAACGTCCTGACTTTC.

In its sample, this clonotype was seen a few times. The CDR3, as DNA: TGCAGTGCTAGAGATCCACGTGGGAGAGACGAGCAGTACTTC. The encoded protein is CSARDPRGRDEQYF. This chain joins TRBV20-1 and TRBJ2-7, with TRBD2 as a possible D gene (5 bases). Per the germline V gene, CDR1 is DFQATT and CDR2 is SNEGSKA (reference sequence). The CDR3 runs to 14 residues. V lost 0 bases, J lost 5 bases, and 14 bases lay in between.

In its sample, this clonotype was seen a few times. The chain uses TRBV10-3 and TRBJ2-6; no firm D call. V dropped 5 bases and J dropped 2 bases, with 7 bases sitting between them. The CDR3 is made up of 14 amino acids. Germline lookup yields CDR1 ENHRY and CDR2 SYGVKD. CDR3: CAISSVAGANVLTF. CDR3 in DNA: TGTGCCATCAGTTCAGTCGCTGGGGCCAACGTCCTGACTTTC.

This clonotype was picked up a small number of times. CDR3 nucleotides: TGCGCCAGCAGTGAACGCGGGAGCGGTGTTGCAGATACGCAGTATTTT. This encodes CASSERGSGVADTQYF. V is TRBV5-1 and J is TRBJ2-3, with TRBD2 matching over 7 bases. V shed 5 bases, J shed 4 bases, and the junction held 13 bases outside the gene matches. CDR3 length: 16 residues. CDR1 is SGHRS and CDR2 is YFSETQ in the germline V gene.

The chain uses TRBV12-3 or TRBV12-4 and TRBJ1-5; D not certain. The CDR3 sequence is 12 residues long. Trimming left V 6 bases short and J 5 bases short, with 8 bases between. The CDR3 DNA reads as TGTGCCAGCAGCCCTCCCTATCAGCCCCAGCATTTT. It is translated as CASSPPYQPQHF.

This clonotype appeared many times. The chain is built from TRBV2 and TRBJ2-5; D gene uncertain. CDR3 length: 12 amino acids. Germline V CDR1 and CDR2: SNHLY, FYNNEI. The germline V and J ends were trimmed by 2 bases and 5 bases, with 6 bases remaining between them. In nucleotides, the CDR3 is TGTGCCAGCAGTGAAAATCGGGAGACCCAGTACTTC. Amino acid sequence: CASSENRETQYF.

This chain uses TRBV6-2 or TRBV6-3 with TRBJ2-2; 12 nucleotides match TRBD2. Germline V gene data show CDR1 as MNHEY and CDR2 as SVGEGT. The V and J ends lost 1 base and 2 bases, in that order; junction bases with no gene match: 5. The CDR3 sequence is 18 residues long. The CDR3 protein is CASSYFPTSGSNTGELFF. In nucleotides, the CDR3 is TGTGCCAGCAGTTACTTTCCGACTAGCGGGAGTAACACCGGGGAGCTGTTTTTT.

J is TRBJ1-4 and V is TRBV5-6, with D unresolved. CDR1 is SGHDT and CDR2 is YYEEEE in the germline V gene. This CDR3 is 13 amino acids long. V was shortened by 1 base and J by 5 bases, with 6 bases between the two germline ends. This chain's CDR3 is CASSLLRNEKLFF. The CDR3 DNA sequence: TGTGCCAGCAGCTTGCTACGGAATGAAAAACTGTTTTTT.

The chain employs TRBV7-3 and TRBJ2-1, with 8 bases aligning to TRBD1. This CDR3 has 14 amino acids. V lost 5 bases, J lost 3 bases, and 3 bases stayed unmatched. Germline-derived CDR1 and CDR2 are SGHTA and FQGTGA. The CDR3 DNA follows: TGTGCCAGCAGCCAAACAGGGGGCTACAATGAGCAGTTCTTC. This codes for CASSQTGGYNEQFF.

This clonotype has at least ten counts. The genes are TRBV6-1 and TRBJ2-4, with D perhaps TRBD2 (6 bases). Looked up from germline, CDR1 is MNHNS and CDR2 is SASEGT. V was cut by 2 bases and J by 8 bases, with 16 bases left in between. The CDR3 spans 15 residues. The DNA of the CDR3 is TGTGCCAGCAGTGAAACTAGCACGGGCTACCACATTCAGTACTTC. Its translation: CASSETSTGYHIQYF.

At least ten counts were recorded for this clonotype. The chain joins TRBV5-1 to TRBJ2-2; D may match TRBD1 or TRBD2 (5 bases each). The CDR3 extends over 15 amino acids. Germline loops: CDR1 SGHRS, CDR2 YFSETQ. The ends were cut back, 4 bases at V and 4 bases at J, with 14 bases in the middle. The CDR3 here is CASSPGAHGTGELFF. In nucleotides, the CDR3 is TGCGCCAGCAGCCCCGGGGCGCACGGCACCGGGGAGCTGTTTTTT. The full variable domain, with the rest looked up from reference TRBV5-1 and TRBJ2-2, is KAGVTQTPRYLIKTRGQQVTLSCSPISGHRSVSWYQQTPGQGLQFLFEYFSETQRNKGNFPGRFSGRQFSNSRSEMNVSTLELGDSALYLCASSPGAHGTGELFFGEGSRLTVL.

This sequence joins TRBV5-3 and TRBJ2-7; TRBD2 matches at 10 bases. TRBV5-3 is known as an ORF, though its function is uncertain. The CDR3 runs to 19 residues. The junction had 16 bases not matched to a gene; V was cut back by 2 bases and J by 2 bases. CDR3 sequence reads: CARSFGTSAIQGSAYEQYF. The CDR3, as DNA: TGTGCCAGAAGCTTCGGGACTAGCGCGATTCAAGGTAGCGCCTACGAGCAGTACTTC.

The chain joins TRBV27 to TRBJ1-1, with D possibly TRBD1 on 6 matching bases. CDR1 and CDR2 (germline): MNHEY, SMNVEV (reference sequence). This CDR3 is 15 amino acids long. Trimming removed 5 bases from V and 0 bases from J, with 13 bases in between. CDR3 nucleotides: TGTGCCAGCAGTCCCCAGACAGGTGTGAACACTGAAGCTTTCTTT. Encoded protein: CASSPQTGVNTEAFF.

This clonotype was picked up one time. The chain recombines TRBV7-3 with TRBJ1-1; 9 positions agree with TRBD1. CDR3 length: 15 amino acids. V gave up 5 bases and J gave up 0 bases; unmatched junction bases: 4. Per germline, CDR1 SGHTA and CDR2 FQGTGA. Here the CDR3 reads CASSRQGGMNTEAFF. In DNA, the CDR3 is TGTGCCAGCAGCCGACAGGGGGGGATGAACACTGAAGCTTTCTTT.

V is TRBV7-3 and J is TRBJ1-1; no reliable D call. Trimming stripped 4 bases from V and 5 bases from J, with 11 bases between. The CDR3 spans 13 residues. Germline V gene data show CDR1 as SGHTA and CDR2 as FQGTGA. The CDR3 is CASSSQEGTEAFF. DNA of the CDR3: TGTGCCAGCAGCTCCCAAGAGGGTACTGAAGCTTTCTTT.

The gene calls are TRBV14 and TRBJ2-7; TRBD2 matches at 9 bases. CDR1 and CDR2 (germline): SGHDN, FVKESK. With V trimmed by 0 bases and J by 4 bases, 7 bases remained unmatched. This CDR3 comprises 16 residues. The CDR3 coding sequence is TGTGCCAGCAGCCAAGATGACGCAGCGGGGGGATACGAGCAGTACTTC. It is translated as CASSQDDAAGGYEQYF.

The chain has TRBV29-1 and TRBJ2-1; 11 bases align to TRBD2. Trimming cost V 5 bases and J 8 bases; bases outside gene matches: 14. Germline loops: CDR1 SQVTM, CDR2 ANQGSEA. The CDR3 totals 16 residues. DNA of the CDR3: TGCAGCGTTCGACTAGCGGGAACACGCTGGGTTGATGAGCAGTTCTTC. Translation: CSVRLAGTRWVDEQFF.

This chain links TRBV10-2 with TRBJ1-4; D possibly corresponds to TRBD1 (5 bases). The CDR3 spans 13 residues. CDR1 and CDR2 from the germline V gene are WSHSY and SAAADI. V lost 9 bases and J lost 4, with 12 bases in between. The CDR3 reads CASGGPFNEKLFF. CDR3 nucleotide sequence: TGCGCCAGTGGGGGACCGTTTAATGAAAAACTGTTTTTT.

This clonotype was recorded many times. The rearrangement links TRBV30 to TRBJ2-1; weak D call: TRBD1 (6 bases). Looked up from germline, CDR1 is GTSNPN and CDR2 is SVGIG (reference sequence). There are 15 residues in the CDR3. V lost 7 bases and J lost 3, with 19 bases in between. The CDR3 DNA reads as TGTGCCTCCCAGAAAGGGGGACCGAACTACAATGAGCAGTTCTTC. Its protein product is CASQKGGPNYNEQFF.

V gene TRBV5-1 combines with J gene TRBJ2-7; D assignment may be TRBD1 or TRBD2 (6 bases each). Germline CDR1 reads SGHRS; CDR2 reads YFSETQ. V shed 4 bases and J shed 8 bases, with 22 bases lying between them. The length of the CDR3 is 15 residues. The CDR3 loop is CASSRGELPTYKQYF. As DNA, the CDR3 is TGCGCCAGCAGCAGGGGGGAGCTACCGACTTACAAGCAGTACTTC. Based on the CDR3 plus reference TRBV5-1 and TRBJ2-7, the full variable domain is KAGVTQTPRYLIKTRGQQVTLSCSPISGHRSVSWYQQTPGQGLQFLFEYFSETQRNKGNFPGRFSGRQFSNSRSEMNVSTLELGDSALYLCASSRGELPTYKQYFGPGTRLTVT.

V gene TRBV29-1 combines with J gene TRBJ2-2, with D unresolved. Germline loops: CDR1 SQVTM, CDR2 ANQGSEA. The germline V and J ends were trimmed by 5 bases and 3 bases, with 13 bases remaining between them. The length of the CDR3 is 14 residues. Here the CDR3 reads CSVQKQPDTGELFF. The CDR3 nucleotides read TGCAGCGTTCAAAAGCAGCCTGACACCGGGGAGCTGTTTTTT.

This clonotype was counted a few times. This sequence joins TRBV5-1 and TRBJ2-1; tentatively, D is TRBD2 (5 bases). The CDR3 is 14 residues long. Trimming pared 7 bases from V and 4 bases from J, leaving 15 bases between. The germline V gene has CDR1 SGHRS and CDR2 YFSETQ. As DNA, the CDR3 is TGCGCCAGCGGAAGGAGGTTTGGGTACAATGAGCAGTTCTTC. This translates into CASGRRFGYNEQFF.